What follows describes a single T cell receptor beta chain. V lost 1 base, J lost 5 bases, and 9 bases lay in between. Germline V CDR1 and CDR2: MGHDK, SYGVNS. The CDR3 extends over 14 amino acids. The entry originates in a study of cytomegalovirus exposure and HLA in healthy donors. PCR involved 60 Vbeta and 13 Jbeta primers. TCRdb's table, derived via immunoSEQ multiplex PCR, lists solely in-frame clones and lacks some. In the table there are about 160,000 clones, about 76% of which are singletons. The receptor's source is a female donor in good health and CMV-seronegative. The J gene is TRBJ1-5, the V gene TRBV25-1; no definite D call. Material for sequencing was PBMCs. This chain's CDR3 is CASSEWGEDQPQHF. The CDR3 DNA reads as TGTGCCAGCAGTGAATGGGGAGAGGATCAGCCCCAGCATTTT.